Listed here are 27 T cell receptor beta chains from one sample, sequenced in a study of cytomegalovirus exposure and HLA in healthy donors. The primer mix had 60 Vbeta and 13 Jbeta primers. Produced via immunoSEQ multiplex PCR; TCRdb's table is partial and in-frame only. Among 150,000 to 200,000 clones listed, more than 60% were seen once. Material: PBMCs. The source of these receptors is a woman in her fifties or sixties in good health and CMV-seropositive.

The V gene is TRBV11-3, the J gene TRBJ2-2; D is uncertain. The CDR3 extends over 16 amino acids. V dropped 5 bases and J dropped 0 bases, with 13 bases sitting between them. Germline V gives CDR1 SGHNT, CDR2 YENEEA. The CDR3 loop reads CASSRRDITNTGELFF. In nucleotides, the CDR3 is TGTGCCAGCAGCCGGCGCGACATCACGAACACCGGGGAGCTGTTTTTT.

The chain recombines TRBV28 with TRBJ1-2; 7 nucleotides align to TRBD1. CDR3 length: 13 amino acids. The V gene's germline CDR1 is MDHEN and CDR2 SYDVKM. V gave up 5 bases and J gave up 3 bases; unmatched junction bases: 3. The CDR3 nucleotides are TGTGCCAGCAGTCACGGGACAGACTATGGCTACACCTTC. Protein sequence: CASSHGTDYGYTF.

There are a few counts of this clone. The CDR3 spells CASSWTGGTNTIYF. As DNA, the CDR3 is TGTGCCAGCAGTTGGACAGGGGGAACAAACACCATATATTTT. The J gene is TRBJ1-3, the V gene TRBV2; 10 bases agree with TRBD1. Germline V gene sequence: CDR1 SNHLY, CDR2 FYNNEI. The CDR3 covers 14 residues. Trimming took 5 bases from V and 6 from J; bases not matched to a gene: 4.

The chain's CDR3 is CASSPRATGAEYEQYF. CDR3 sequence (DNA): TGTGCCAGCAGCCCCCGGGCGACAGGGGCAGAGTACGAGCAGTACTTC. This chain uses TRBV28 with TRBJ2-7; TRBD1 aligns across 8 bases. The CDR3 has 16 residues. The germline V gene has CDR1 MDHEN and CDR2 SYDVKM. Trimming cost V 6 bases and J 4 bases; bases outside gene matches: 14.

The genes are TRBV5-1 and TRBJ2-2; 12 bases fit TRBD1. The germline V gene encodes CDR1 SGHRS and CDR2 YFSETQ. This CDR3 has 16 residues. The ends lost 10 bases at V and 4 bases at J; junction bases unmatched: 11. The CDR3 nucleotides are TGCGCCTGCGGGACAGGGGGCCGGGTGAGCACCGGGGAGCTGTTTTTT. This codes for CACGTGGRVSTGELFF.

The chain uses TRBV4-3 and TRBJ2-5, with TRBD2 matching 12 bases. CDR3 size: 18 residues. Trimming at V came to 0 bases and at J to 4 bases, leaving 9 bases not matched to a gene. Per the germline V gene, CDR1 is LGHNA and CDR2 is YSLEER. The CDR3 loop reads CASSQETSGGRGGETQYF. The CDR3 coding sequence is TGCGCCAGCAGCCAAGAGACTAGCGGGGGCCGTGGGGGAGAGACCCAGTACTTC.

The CDR3 DNA reads TGTGCCAGCAGTTTCCATGGCAGGGGGGAGCAGTACTTC. Protein sequence: CASSFHGRGEQYF. The chain recombines TRBV27 with TRBJ2-7; 7 nucleotides agree with TRBD1. Germline V CDR1 and CDR2: MNHEY, SMNVEV (reference sequence). The V gene end was trimmed by 3 bases and the J gene end by 7 bases; junction bases not matched to a gene: 6. The CDR3 contains 13 residues.

The CDR3 reads CASSPTQGAGSNQPQHF. The CDR3 DNA is TGTGCCAGCTCACCAACACAGGGGGCCGGGAGCAATCAGCCCCAGCATTTT. The chain links TRBV18 to TRBJ1-5, with 9 bases identical to TRBD1. CDR3 size: 17 residues. Germline V gene sequence: CDR1 KGHSH, CDR2 LQKENI. V shed 2 bases, J shed 1 base, and the junction held 6 bases outside the gene matches.

J is TRBJ2-2 and V is TRBV5-1, with D possibly being TRBD1 (5 bases). This CDR3 spans 15 amino acids. V dropped 2 bases and J dropped 1 base, with 9 bases sitting between them. Germline lookup yields CDR1 SGHRS and CDR2 YFSETQ. In DNA, the CDR3 is TGCGCCAGCAGCTTTTCTGACAGGAACACCGGGGAGCTGTTTTTT. Translated, it gives CASSFSDRNTGELFF.

The chain is built from TRBV27 and TRBJ1-5; D is undetermined. Germline lookup yields CDR1 MNHEY and CDR2 SMNVEV (reference sequence). The CDR3 covers 13 residues. Between the trimmed V and J ends, which lost 3 bases and 4 bases, there was a span of 7 bases. The CDR3 loop is CASSFAENQPQHF. The CDR3 DNA reads as TGTGCCAGCAGTTTCGCAGAAAATCAGCCCCAGCATTTT.

The rearrangement links TRBV14 to TRBJ1-1; no clear D gene. Germline CDR1 and CDR2: SGHDN and FVKESK. The germline V and J ends were trimmed by 0 bases and 10 bases, with 12 bases remaining between them. This CDR3 has 13 amino acids. CDR3 protein: CASSQDLAVGAFF. DNA of the CDR3: TGTGCCAGCAGCCAAGATTTGGCCGTTGGAGCTTTCTTT.

The rearrangement joins TRBV9 to TRBJ1-3; TRBD1 agrees at 7 bases. Germline V gene data show CDR1 as SGDLS and CDR2 as YYNGEE. The CDR3 covers 16 residues. V dropped 3 bases and J dropped 1; count of bases not matched to a gene: 7. The CDR3 region is CASSGQGVVSGNTIYF. Written as DNA, the CDR3 is TGTGCCAGCAGCGGCCAGGGGGTAGTTTCTGGAAACACCATATATTTT. Combining the CDR3 with reference TRBV9 and TRBJ1-3 gives the whole variable domain DSGVTQTPKHLITATGQRVTLRCSPRSGDLSVYWYQQSLDQGLQFLIQYYNGEERAKGNILERFSAQQFPDLHSELNLSSLELGDSALYFCASSGQGVVSGNTIYFGEGSWLTVV.

The rearrangement links TRBV6-1 to TRBJ2-7; 7 nucleotides match TRBD1. The CDR3 sequence is 13 residues long. Trimming took 6 bases from V and 1 from J; bases not matched to a gene: 3. Germline V gene sequence: CDR1 MNHNS, CDR2 SASEGT. CDR3 coding DNA: TGTGCCAGCAGCCAGACAGGGTCCTACGAGCAGTACTTC. It is translated as CASSQTGSYEQYF.

The chain employs TRBV7-6 and TRBJ2-3; D possibly corresponds to TRBD1 (6 bases). Trimming removed 2 bases from V and 1 base from J, with 7 bases in between. The CDR3 spans 14 residues. The germline gives CDR1 SGHVS, CDR2 FNYEAQ. CDR3 in amino acids: CASSLRQGTDTQYF. Here the CDR3 DNA reads TGTGCCAGCAGCTTACGACAGGGCACAGATACGCAGTATTTT.

This clone was counted a few times. Additional DNA sequences in this sample encode the identical CDR3. V usage is TRBV7-2 and J usage is TRBJ1-5, with 7 bases matching TRBD1. V shed 0 bases and J 4 bases; nucleotides not matched to a gene: 3. The CDR3 runs to 15 residues. Germline CDR1 reads SGHTA; CDR2 reads FQGNSA. CDR3 nucleotide sequence: TGTGCCAGCAGCTTAGCAGGGGGCTCTAATCAGCCCCAGCATTTT. This gives the protein CASSLAGGSNQPQHF. Filled out from reference TRBV7-2 and TRBJ1-5, the complete variable domain reads GAGVSQSPSNKVTEKGKDVELRCDPISGHTALYWYRQSLGQGLEFLIYFQGNSAPDKSGLPSDRFSAERTGGSVSTLTIQRTQQEDSAVYLCASSLAGGSNQPQHFGDGTRLSIL.

CDR3 sequence: CASSPDRGNQPQHF. As DNA, the CDR3 is TGTGCCAGCAGTCCGGACAGGGGCAATCAGCCCCAGCATTTT. The rearrangement uses TRBV27 and TRBJ1-5, with TRBD1 matching over 8 bases. The CDR3 runs 14 residues. Trimming removed 5 bases from V and 2 bases from J; junction bases left unmatched: 2. Germline V gene lookup returns CDR1 MNHEY and CDR2 SMNVEV (reference sequence).

The CDR3 bases are TGTGCCAGCAGCGTTGGGACAGGGGGGGAGGTTGAGACCCAGTACTTC. It codes for CASSVGTGGEVETQYF. This rearrangement joins TRBV9 to TRBJ2-5; 11 nucleotides align to TRBD1. CDR1 is SGDLS and CDR2 is YYNGEE in the germline V gene. This CDR3 is 16 amino acids long. With 2 bases clipped from V and 5 bases from J, the junction kept 8 bases outside the gene matches.

This clone was counted a single time. The J gene is TRBJ2-1, the V gene TRBV5-1, with 7 bases matching TRBD2. CDR1 is SGHRS, CDR2 YFSETQ, per germline. After removal of 1 base from V and 4 bases from J, the junction contained 8 bases not matched to a gene. The CDR3 consists of 16 residues. The CDR3 sequence is CASSLLPSGSYNEQFF. CDR3 coding DNA: TGCGCCAGCAGCTTGTTGCCTAGCGGCTCGTACAATGAGCAGTTCTTC.

J is TRBJ2-5 and V is TRBV6-5, with D uncertain. CDR1 and CDR2 (germline): MNHEY, SVGAGI. The CDR3 loop spans 11 amino acids. Trimming pared 7 bases from V and 3 bases from J, leaving 6 bases between. The CDR3 nucleotides are TGTGCCAGCACCGCGGAAGAGACCCAGTACTTC. It encodes CASTAEETQYF.

This clone was detected a few times. The rearrangement links TRBV28 to TRBJ2-7; TRBD2 matches 7 bases. The CDR3 totals 15 residues. V shed 5 bases, J shed 5 bases, and the junction held 12 bases outside the gene matches. In germline, CDR1 is MDHEN, CDR2 SYDVKM. CDR3 coding DNA: TGTGCCAGCAGTCCCCCGGTGGGAGGGTGGGACGAGCAGTACTTC. Translated: CASSPPVGGWDEQYF.

The chain recombines TRBV7-2 with TRBJ1-5; D remains unclear. Germline V gene sequence: CDR1 SGHTA, CDR2 FQGNSA. The V end lost 4 bases, the J end lost 5 bases, and 18 bases lay between the germline ends. The CDR3 loop spans 16 amino acids. The CDR3 DNA reads TGTGCCAGCAGCTCTTGGCGGGGTAATGGGGATCAGCCCCAGCATTTT. Amino acid sequence: CASSSWRGNGDQPQHF.

J is TRBJ2-1 and V is TRBV5-1; 9 nucleotides line up with TRBD2. The CDR3 contains 14 residues. Germline V gives CDR1 SGHRS, CDR2 YFSETQ. V lost 5 bases to trimming and J lost 8 bases; unmatched junction nucleotides: 8. The CDR3 region is CASRGSGSNYEQFF. The CDR3 DNA follows: TGCGCCAGCAGAGGTAGCGGGAGTAACTATGAGCAGTTCTTC.

The V and J genes are TRBV30 and TRBJ1-1, with D possibly being TRBD1 (6 bases). CDR1 and CDR2 (germline): GTSNPN, SVGIG (reference sequence). The CDR3 totals 13 residues. V lost 0 bases, J lost 5 bases, and 10 bases lay in between. The CDR3 nucleotides are TGTGCCTGGAGTGTCGACAGGAGGACTGAAGCTTTCTTT. It specifies CAWSVDRRTEAFF.

The chain recombines TRBV27 with TRBJ2-7; the match to TRBD1 covers 8 bases. From germline, CDR1 is MNHEY and CDR2 SMNVEV (reference sequence). Trimming at V came to 2 bases and at J to 1 base, leaving 4 bases not matched to a gene. This CDR3 contains 15 residues. The CDR3 loop reads CASSLRTGSSYEQYF. The DNA of the CDR3 is TGTGCCAGCAGTTTACGGACAGGGTCTTCCTACGAGCAGTACTTC.

This clone came up a few times. V is TRBV25-1 and J is TRBJ1-2; the match to TRBD1 covers 7 bases. The CDR3 extends over 13 amino acids. Trimming at V came to 8 bases and at J to 8 bases, leaving 11 bases not matched to a gene. The V gene's germline CDR1 is MGHDK and CDR2 SYGVNS. The CDR3 is CASGRDSEEGYTF. The CDR3 coding sequence is TGTGCCAGCGGCCGGGACAGCGAGGAAGGCTACACCTTC.

Here the CDR3 reads CASSYRTGGETQYF. CDR3 nucleotides: TGTGCCAGCAGCTACAGGACAGGGGGAGAGACCCAGTACTTC. V is TRBV13 and J is TRBJ2-5; 10 nucleotides align to TRBD1. This CDR3 is built from 14 residues. Germline lookup yields CDR1 PRHDT and CDR2 FYEKMQ (reference sequence). V lost 4 bases to trimming and J lost 4 bases; unmatched junction nucleotides: 3.

Comments on this clone: Germline is not matched at one junction end, which may reflect a read error. The chain is built from TRBV20-1 and TRBJ2-7, with TRBD1 identical over 9 bases. Germline loops: CDR1 DFQATT, CDR2 SNEGSKA (reference sequence). The CDR3 runs to 11 residues. The CDR3 sequence: CSVEFRDRVDF. CDR3 coding DNA: TGCAGTGTTGAATTCCGGGACAGGGTTGACTTC.